A single TCR beta chain is shown here with its context. Unmatched junction bases numbered 7, after V lost 1 base and J lost 3 bases. The germline V gene has CDR1 MDHEN and CDR2 SYDVKM. The CDR3 spans 17 residues. This entry is derived from a study of blood T cell repertoires in COVID-19. Study summary: The United States, Italy and Spain supplied acute and convalescent COVID-19 samples. Sources were T cells, B-cell-depleted T cells, or PBMCs; the material itself was cDNA or gDNA.

Produced via immunoSEQ multiplex PCR; TCRdb's table is partial and in-frame only. The table includes approximately 98,000 clones, over 80% detected once. The TCR originated in a woman in her 70s with acute or convalescent COVID-19. The rearrangement links TRBV28 to TRBJ1-5; 9 bases fit TRBD1. The sample consisted of peripheral blood. Here the CDR3 reads CASSLSRGTGNNQPQHF. DNA for the CDR3: TGTGCCAGCAGTTTATCAAGGGGGACAGGGAACAATCAGCCCCAGCATTTT. The variable domain in full, completed from reference TRBV28 and TRBJ1-5, reads DVKVTQSSRYLVKRTGEKVFLECVQDMDHENMFWYRQDPGLGLRLIYFSYDVKMKEKGDIPEGYSVSREKKERFSLILESASTNQTSMYLCASSLSRGTGNNQPQHFGDGTRLSIL.